This entry features one T cell receptor beta chain sequence. The sample belongs to a study of blood T cell repertoires in COVID-19. Study as a whole: COVID-19 samples from acute and convalescent phases originated in the United States, Italy and Spain.

Enrollees, about 18 to 95 years old, lived in about two dozen US areas. Grouping used clinical history reported by participants in a survey and questionnaire. The CDR3 sequence is 15 residues long. V lost 8 bases and J lost 2; bases outside the gene matches: 6. The germline gives CDR1 SNHLY, CDR2 FYNNEI. Profiled with immunoSEQ multiplex PCR; TCRdb holds only in-frame clones, not every one. This table holds 140,000 or so clones, just under 85% found once. The origin of this receptor is a woman between 50 and 59 years old with acute COVID-19. Sequencing was done on a sample of PBMCs or T cells enriched from blood (not recorded which). V and J are TRBV2 and TRBJ2-1, with TRBD2 identical over 10 bases. CDR3 coding DNA: TGTGCCAGCCGAAGAACTAGCGGGGCCTACAATGAGCAGTTCTTC. Amino acid sequence: CASRRTSGAYNEQFF. Supplemented by reference TRBV2 and TRBJ2-1, the full variable domain reads EPEVTQTPSHQVTQMGQEVILRCVPISNHLYFYWYRQILGQKVEFLVSFYNNEISEKSEIFDDQFSVERPDGSNFTLKIRSTKLEDSAMYFCASRRTSGAYNEQFFGPGTRLTVL.